The 29 T cell receptor beta chains below were found in one sample sequenced in a study of molecular identifiers for immune sequencing clone quantification. MiXCR, applied by TCRdb to the PCR reads, yields one record per CDR3 protein. Of 490,000 or so distinct CDR3 sequences listed, around 21% are singletons. Source material: naive CD8+ T cells from blood, with Jurkat cell RNA spiked in. The subset is: FACS-sorted CD8+CD4-CCR7+CD45RA+ naive T cells. The receptors come from a human donor in good health. Some libraries in this study had Jurkat cell RNA spiked in.

The rearrangement uses TRBV27 and TRBJ2-7, with D perhaps matching TRBD1 (6 bases). V gave up 5 bases and J gave up 5 bases, with 19 bases separating them. The CDR3 has 15 residues. CDR1 and CDR2 from the germline V gene are MNHEY and SMNVEV (reference sequence). The CDR3 sequence is CASSPDTGLADEQYF. The CDR3 DNA is TGTGCCAGCAGTCCCGATACAGGGTTAGCCGACGAGCAGTACTTC.

This clonotype was recorded many times. This chain links TRBV12-3 or TRBV12-4 with TRBJ2-3; 8 nucleotides agree with TRBD2. Trimming cost V 7 bases and J 6 bases; bases outside gene matches: 15. The CDR3 totals 16 residues. CDR3 region: CASNPSLGGAYDTQYF. The CDR3 nucleotides are TGTGCCAGCAACCCTTCTCTCGGGGGGGCCTACGATACGCAGTATTTT.

On this clonotype: This could be a read error, since a much larger clone is one nucleotide away. The CDR3 sequence: CASSPAVGNQPQHF. For the CDR3, the DNA is TGTGCCAGCAGTCCGGCAGTGGGGAATCAGCCCCAGCATTTT. The gene calls are TRBV7-8 and TRBJ1-5; no clear D. Trimming removed 6 bases from V and 4 bases from J, with 13 bases in between. Germline V CDR1 and CDR2: SGHVS, FQNEAQ. This CDR3 contains 14 residues.

This clonotype was counted a few times. Sequence at one end of the junction differs from germline and may be a read error. This chain uses TRBV12-3 or TRBV12-4 with TRBJ2-7; D possibly matches TRBD1 or TRBD2 (5 bases each). This CDR3 contains 13 residues. CDR3: CASSLRWGTGQVF. CDR3 in DNA: TGTGCCAGCAGTTTAAGATGGGGGACCGGACAAGTCTTC.

To note about this clonotype: The CDR3 does not end in the conserved phenylalanine or tryptophan, so this is likely a read error. The rearrangement uses TRBV9 and TRBJ2-5, with 12 nucleotides matching TRBD1. V shed 5 bases, J shed 2 bases, and the junction held 4 bases outside the gene matches. The germline V gene has CDR1 SGDLS and CDR2 YYNGEE. The CDR3 contains 15 residues. The CDR3 DNA follows: TGTGCCAGCAGTGGGACAGGGGGCGGTCAAGAGACCCAGTACCTC. It codes for CASSGTGGGQETQYL.

Concerning this clonotype: Given a much more abundant clone one base away, this may be a read error. This chain uses TRBV5-1 with TRBJ1-1; weak D call: TRBD1 (5 bases). The CDR3 runs 16 residues. Deletions cut 3 bases from V and 0 bases from J, with 15 bases between. The V gene's germline CDR1 is SGHRS and CDR2 YFSETQ. CDR3 DNA sequence: TGCGCCAGCAGCTGGGCCTGGGACGGATTGAACACTGAAGCTTTCTTT. Translated, it gives CASSWAWDGLNTEAFF.

The table lists this clonotype with a few counts. The J gene is TRBJ2-1, the V gene TRBV6-6, with 9 bases identical to TRBD1. The V segment lost 2 bases and the J segment 5 bases; nucleotides outside the gene matches: 7. The CDR3 is 16 amino acids. The germline CDR1 and CDR2 sequences are MNHNY and SVGAGI (reference sequence). In nucleotides, the CDR3 is TGTGCCAGCAGTTACGCGCCCTGGACAGGGGACAATGAGCAGTTCTTC. This sequence encodes CASSYAPWTGDNEQFF.

This clonotype was seen a single time. This may be a read error, as it is one base from a much larger clone. The chain joins TRBV5-1 to TRBJ2-5, with 8 positions matching TRBD1. This CDR3 region has 14 residues. The germline CDR1 and CDR2 sequences are SGHRS and YFSETQ. The CDR3 DNA reads as TGCGCCAGCAGCCCGGACAGGGAGCAAGGGACCCAGTACTTC. It is translated as CASSPDREQGTQYF. Based on the CDR3 plus reference TRBV5-1 and TRBJ2-5, the full variable domain is KAGVTQTPRYLIKTRGQQVTLSCSPISGHRSVSWYQQTPGQGLQFLFEYFSETQRNKGNFPGRFSGRQFSNSRSEMNVSTLELGDSALYLCASSPDREQGTQYFGPGTRLLVL.

The sample holds many counts of this clonotype. The chain uses TRBV4-3 and TRBJ1-1; D is perhaps TRBD1 (6 bases). V was trimmed by 5 bases and J by 0 bases, leaving 19 bases between them. CDR3 length: 17 amino acids. Per germline, CDR1 LGHNA and CDR2 YSLEER. The CDR3: CASSYNTGTLVNTEAFF. As DNA, the CDR3 is TGCGCCAGCAGCTACAACACAGGGACACTGGTGAACACTGAAGCTTTCTTT.

The rearrangement joins TRBV30 to TRBJ2-7; tentative D call: TRBD2 (6 bases). The CDR3 covers 11 residues. CDR1 is GTSNPN and CDR2 is SVGIG in the germline V gene (reference sequence). V lost 6 bases, J lost 6 bases, and 12 bases lay in between. As DNA, the CDR3 is TGTGCCTGTTGGGGGAGGAGCGAGCAGTACTTC. Its protein product is CACWGRSEQYF.

This clonotype turned up a few times. The CDR3 bases are TGTGCCAACCCGGGAGGTAACTACAATGAGCAGTTCTTC. This encodes CANPGGNYNEQFF. The chain employs TRBV6-2 or TRBV6-3 and TRBJ2-1; TRBD2 aligns across 7 bases. This CDR3 spans 13 amino acids. The germline V gene has CDR1 MNHEY and CDR2 SVGEGT. Trimming at V came to 10 bases and at J to 3 bases, leaving 6 bases not matched to a gene.

As to this clonotype: Being one base from a much bigger clone, this may be a read error. The chain joins TRBV7-9 to TRBJ1-4, with D unclear. Trimming cost V 1 base and J 5 bases, with 14 bases left between them. Germline CDR1 reads SEHNR; CDR2 reads FQNEAQ (reference sequence). The CDR3 has 16 residues. CDR3 DNA: TGTGCCAGCAGCTTAGGAATGGCAGGCAGGAATGAAAAACTGTTTTTT. Translated: CASSLGMAGRNEKLFF.

This clonotype occurred many times. The chain has TRBV27 and TRBJ1-4, with 7 bases fitting TRBD1. Trimming took 4 bases from V and 12 from J; bases not matched to a gene: 8. The CDR3 length is 13 residues. Germline V gene data show CDR1 as MNHEY and CDR2 as SMNVEV (reference sequence). CDR3 coding DNA: TGTGCCAGCAGTTCCACAGGGGTGGAGGAACTGTTTTTT. This codes for CASSSTGVEELFF.

This clonotype was seen just once. Being one base from a much bigger clone, this may be a read error. The chain links TRBV6-5 to TRBJ2-1; D perhaps matches TRBD2 (5 bases). Germline V gives CDR1 MNHEY, CDR2 SVGAGI. The CDR3 has 12 amino acids. In nucleotides, the CDR3 is TGTGCCAGCAGCAAAGGAGGCTTCGGGGAGCTCTTC. Its protein product is CASSKGGFGELF.

The V call is TRBV9, the J call TRBJ2-3; TRBD1 is a possible D gene (6 bases). The length of the CDR3 is 15 residues. V lost 3 bases and J lost 0, with 11 bases in between. The germline CDR1 and CDR2 sequences are SGDLS and YYNGEE. In DNA form, the CDR3 reads TGTGCCAGCAGCGCAGGGGTTTCTAGCACAGATACGCAGTATTTT. Translating it yields CASSAGVSSTDTQYF.

This clonotype was found once. This chain links TRBV5-1 with TRBJ1-2; D may be TRBD1 (6 bases). V lost 6 bases, J lost 5 bases, and 14 bases lay in between. Germline V CDR1 and CDR2: SGHRS, YFSETQ. This CDR3 has 13 residues. The CDR3 DNA sequence: TGCGCCAGCAACTCGGACAGCTTATATGGCTACACCTTC. This gives the protein CASNSDSLYGYTF.

This clonotype has ten or more counts. The V gene is TRBV10-3, the J gene TRBJ2-7; D call uncertain. Germline CDR1 reads ENHRY; CDR2 reads SYGVKD. V was trimmed by 4 bases and J by 1 base, leaving 5 bases between them. The CDR3 totals 12 residues. The CDR3 region has the DNA TGTGCCATCAGTGTCGGGTCCTACGAGCAGTACTTC. Amino acids: CAISVGSYEQYF.

This clonotype has ten or more counts. The V call is TRBV14, the J call TRBJ2-7, with D uncertain. V was shortened by 4 bases and J by 3 bases, with 13 bases between the two germline ends. Per germline, CDR1 SGHDN and CDR2 FVKESK. This CDR3 is 14 amino acids long. DNA of the CDR3: TGTGCCAGCAGCCCGCGCACACCCGTCTACGAGCAGTACTTC. Residues: CASSPRTPVYEQYF.

The chain recombines TRBV4-3 with TRBJ2-7; no firm D call. The germline V gene has CDR1 LGHNA and CDR2 YSLEER. This CDR3 is 15 amino acids long. The V gene lost 0 bases and the J gene lost 0 bases, with 9 bases spanning the gap. CDR3 in amino acids: CASSQDPESSYEQYF. In DNA, the CDR3 is TGCGCCAGCAGCCAAGATCCAGAGAGCTCCTACGAGCAGTACTTC.

The chain has TRBV12-3 or TRBV12-4 and TRBJ1-1; D gene unclear. This CDR3 spans 17 amino acids. V lost 5 bases and J 0 bases, leaving 19 bases between the germline ends. The DNA for the CDR3 is TGTGCCAGCAGTAGGTACTCGGGCGGCAGGCTGAACACTGAAGCTTTCTTT. Translating gives CASSRYSGGRLNTEAFF.

This clonotype has more than one count but fewer than ten. The V call is TRBV20-1, the J call TRBJ2-7; 8 bases are a match to TRBD1. Per the germline V gene, CDR1 is DFQATT and CDR2 is SNEGSKA (reference sequence). CDR3 length equals 16 residues. The trim removed 5 bases at V and 2 bases at J, leaving 14 bases unmatched. This chain's CDR3 is CSAPGTGDLNPYEQYF. The CDR3 DNA sequence: TGCAGTGCTCCCGGGACAGGAGACTTGAACCCCTACGAGCAGTACTTC.

This chain joins TRBV7-8 and TRBJ2-7; 11 bases agree with TRBD2. CDR1 is SGHVS, CDR2 FQNEAQ, per germline. This CDR3 region has 16 residues. V shed 3 bases and J 4 bases; nucleotides not matched to a gene: 8. CDR3 coding DNA: TGTGCCAGCAGCTTTCCCCGCACTAGCGGGGGTTACGAGCAGTACTTC. As protein: CASSFPRTSGGYEQYF.

A remark on this clonotype: In this CDR3 the conserved last residue, phenylalanine or tryptophan, is missing, so a read error is likely. This chain links TRBV12-5 with TRBJ1-6; D gene ambiguous. V lost 0 bases and J 11 bases, leaving 14 bases between the germline ends. Germline V gene sequence: CDR1 LGHNT, CDR2 FRNRAP. This CDR3 contains 15 residues. Here the CDR3 reads CASGLVVPYGPPLHL. The CDR3 region has the DNA TGTGCTAGTGGTTTGGTTGTGCCCTACGGACCACCCCTCCACCTT.

V and J are TRBV4-3 and TRBJ2-1, with TRBD1 as a possible D gene (7 bases). This CDR3 has 14 amino acids. V lost 4 bases and J lost 10, with 17 bases in between. Germline V gene data show CDR1 as LGHNA and CDR2 as YSLEER. The CDR3 spells CASSPRAGGGEQFF. The CDR3 coding sequence is TGCGCCAGCAGCCCAAGGGCAGGGGGAGGCGAGCAGTTCTTC.

This clonotype came up many times. The chain combines TRBV12-3 or TRBV12-4 with TRBJ1-5, with TRBD1 matching 8 bases. V lost 6 bases to trimming and J lost 2 bases; unmatched junction nucleotides: 0. This CDR3 comprises 13 residues. The CDR3 coding sequence is TGTGCCAGCAGGGGACAGGGCAATCAGCCCCAGCATTTT. It yields the protein CASRGQGNQPQHF.

The J gene is TRBJ2-2, the V gene TRBV13, with 7 positions matching TRBD2. V was clipped by 4 bases and J by 6 bases; unmatched bases: 2. CDR3 length: 13 amino acids. From germline, CDR1 is PRHDT and CDR2 FYEKMQ (reference sequence). The CDR3 loop reads CASSSAGAGELFF. CDR3 nucleotide sequence: TGTGCCAGCAGCTCCGCGGGAGCCGGGGAGCTGTTTTTT.

The sample holds many counts of this clonotype. V and J are TRBV30 and TRBJ2-7, with D unresolved. Trimming removed 0 bases at V and 3 bases at J, with 9 bases between. Germline V gene lookup returns CDR1 GTSNPN and CDR2 SVGIG (reference sequence). The CDR3 consists of 13 residues. The CDR3 sequence is CAWSVRHFYEQYF. Here the CDR3 DNA reads TGTGCCTGGAGTGTACGACACTTCTACGAGCAGTACTTC.

For this clonotype: One base away lies a much larger clone, so this may be a sequencing read error. Here the CDR3 omits its conserved ending phenylalanine or tryptophan, so a read error is the likely source. The V call is TRBV28, the J call TRBJ2-3, with D possibly TRBD2 on 5 matching bases. The CDR3 spans 15 residues. Trimming pared 1 base from V and 4 bases from J, leaving 12 bases between. Per germline, CDR1 MDHEN and CDR2 SYDVKM. The chain's CDR3 is CASSLFIGSADTQYV. CDR3 nucleotide sequence: TGTGCCAGCAGTTTATTTATTGGGAGTGCAGATACGCAGTATGTT.

This clonotype was counted a few times. The chain employs TRBV12-3 or TRBV12-4 and TRBJ2-3; 7 bases match TRBD2. V shed 6 bases, J shed 3 bases, and the junction held 15 bases outside the gene matches. The CDR3 is 17 amino acids. The CDR3: CASSPLSGRGGTDTQYF. In DNA form, the CDR3 reads TGTGCCAGCAGCCCCCTTTCTGGGCGCGGGGGTACAGATACGCAGTATTTT.